This T cell receptor beta chain was retrieved from a study of T cell repertoires in cytomegalovirus infection. Study summary: CMV infection plus the matching HLA type was flagged by public TCR beta signatures.

Comment on this clonotype: Its antigen is not known.

Study-wide points: Dominating the ex vivo response were HLA-C-restricted CMV-specific TCR beta clonotypes.

Germline assignment: CDR1 MNHNS and CDR2 SASEGT. Trimming took 1 base from V and 7 from J, leaving 7 bases between them. The CDR3 consists of 12 residues. TCRdb passed the reads through MiXCR, listing each CDR3 protein once. The top ten hold around 12% of the sample, which has about 830,000 distinct CDR3 sequences, 30% to 35% seen once. The sequences come from cultured CD8+ T cells from PBMCs, collected from culture after CMV antigen stimulation. The chain has TRBV6-1 and TRBJ1-1; D ambiguous. The origin of this receptor is a human donor in good health (CMV status not recorded). Some clones in this sample may be carry-over from other donors' samples. CDR3 nucleotides: TGTGCCAGCAGTGAAGGGCGGGGTGAAGCTTTCTTT. Translated, it gives CASSEGRGEAFF.